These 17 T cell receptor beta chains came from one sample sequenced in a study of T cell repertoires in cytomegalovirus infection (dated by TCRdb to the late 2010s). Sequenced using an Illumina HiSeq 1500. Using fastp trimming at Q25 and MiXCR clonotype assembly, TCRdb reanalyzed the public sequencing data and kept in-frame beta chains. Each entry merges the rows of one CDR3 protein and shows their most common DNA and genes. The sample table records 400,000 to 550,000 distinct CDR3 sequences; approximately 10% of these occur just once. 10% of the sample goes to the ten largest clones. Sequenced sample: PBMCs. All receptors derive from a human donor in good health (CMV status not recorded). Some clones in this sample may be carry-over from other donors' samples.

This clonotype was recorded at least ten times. In nucleotides, the CDR3 is TGCGCCAGCAGCCAAGATCGGGTTGACGGTACTGAAGCTTTCTTT. Amino acids: CASSQDRVDGTEAFF. J is TRBJ1-1 and V is TRBV4-1; no clear D gene. The germline V gene has CDR1 MGHRA and CDR2 YSYEKL. The length of the CDR3 is 15 residues. With 0 bases removed from V and 5 bases from J, the gap between germline ends came to 13 bases.

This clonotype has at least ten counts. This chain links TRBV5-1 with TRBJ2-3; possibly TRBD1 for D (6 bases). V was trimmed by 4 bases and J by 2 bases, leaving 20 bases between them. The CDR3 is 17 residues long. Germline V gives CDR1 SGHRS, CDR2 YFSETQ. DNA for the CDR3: TGCGCCAGCAGCGTTGAGGCAGGGGCGCGTCCCACAGATACGCAGTATTTT. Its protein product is CASSVEAGARPTDTQYF.

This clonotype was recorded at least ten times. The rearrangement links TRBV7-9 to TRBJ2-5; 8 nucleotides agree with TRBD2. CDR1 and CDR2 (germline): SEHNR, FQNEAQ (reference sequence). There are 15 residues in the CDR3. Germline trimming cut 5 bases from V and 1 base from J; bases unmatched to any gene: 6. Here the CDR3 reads CASSPTAGGQETQYF. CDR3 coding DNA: TGTGCCAGCAGCCCCACCGCGGGGGGCCAAGAGACCCAGTACTTC.

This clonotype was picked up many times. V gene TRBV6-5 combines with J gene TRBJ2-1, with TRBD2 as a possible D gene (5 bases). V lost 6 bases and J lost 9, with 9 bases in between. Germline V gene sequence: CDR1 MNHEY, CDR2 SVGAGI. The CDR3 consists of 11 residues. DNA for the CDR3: TGTGCCAGCAGCTACCGGGGTGAGCAGTTCTTC. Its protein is CASSYRGEQFF.

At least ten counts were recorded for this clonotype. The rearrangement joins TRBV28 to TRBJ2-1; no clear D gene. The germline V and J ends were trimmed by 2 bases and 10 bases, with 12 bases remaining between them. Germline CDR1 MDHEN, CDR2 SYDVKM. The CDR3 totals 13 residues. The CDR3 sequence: CASSLEPSTEQFF. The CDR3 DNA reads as TGTGCCAGCAGTTTAGAACCCTCGACGGAGCAGTTCTTC.

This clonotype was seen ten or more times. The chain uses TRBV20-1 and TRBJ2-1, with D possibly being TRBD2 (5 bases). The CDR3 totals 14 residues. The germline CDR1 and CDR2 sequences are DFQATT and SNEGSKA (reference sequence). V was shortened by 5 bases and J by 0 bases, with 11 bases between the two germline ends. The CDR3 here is CSASSGSSYNEQFF. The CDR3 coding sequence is TGCAGTGCTTCGAGCGGATCCTCCTACAATGAGCAGTTCTTC.

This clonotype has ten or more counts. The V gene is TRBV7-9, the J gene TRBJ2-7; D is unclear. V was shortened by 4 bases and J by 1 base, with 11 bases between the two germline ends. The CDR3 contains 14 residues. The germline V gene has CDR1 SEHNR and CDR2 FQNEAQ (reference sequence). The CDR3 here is CASSSPGRSYEQYF. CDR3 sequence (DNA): TGTGCCAGCAGCTCTCCTGGACGGTCCTACGAGCAGTACTTC.

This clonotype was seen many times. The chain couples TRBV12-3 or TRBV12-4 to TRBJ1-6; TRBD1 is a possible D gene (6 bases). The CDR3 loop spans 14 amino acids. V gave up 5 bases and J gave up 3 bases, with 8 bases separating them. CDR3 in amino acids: CASSLRGYNSPLHF. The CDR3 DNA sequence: TGTGCCAGCAGTCTCAGGGGCTATAATTCACCCCTCCACTTT.

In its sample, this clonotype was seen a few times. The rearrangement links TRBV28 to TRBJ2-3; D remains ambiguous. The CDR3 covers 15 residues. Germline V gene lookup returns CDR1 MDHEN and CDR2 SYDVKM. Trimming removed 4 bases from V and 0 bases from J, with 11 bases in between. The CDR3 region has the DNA TGTGCCAGCAGTTCCTGGGGAAAAAGCACAGATACGCAGTATTTT. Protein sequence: CASSSWGKSTDTQYF.

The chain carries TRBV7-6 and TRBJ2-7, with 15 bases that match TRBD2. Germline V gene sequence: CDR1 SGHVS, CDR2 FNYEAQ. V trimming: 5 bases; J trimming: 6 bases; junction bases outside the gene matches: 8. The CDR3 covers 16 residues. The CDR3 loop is CASSPPGLAGGGEQYF. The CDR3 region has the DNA TGTGCCAGCAGCCCTCCGGGACTAGCGGGGGGAGGCGAGCAGTACTTC.

The CDR3 sequence: CSAEEVYGYTF. The CDR3 DNA follows: TGCAGTGCCGAAGAGGTCTATGGCTACACCTTC. The chain has TRBV20-1 and TRBJ1-2; unclear D gene. The CDR3 totals 11 residues. V shed 6 bases and J shed 4 bases, with 9 bases lying between them. Looked up from germline, CDR1 is DFQATT and CDR2 is SNEGSKA (reference sequence).

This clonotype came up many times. The CDR3 coding sequence is TGTGCCAGCAGCCCGGGCCTTGGCAGCAATCAGCCCCAGCATTTT. As protein: CASSPGLGSNQPQHF. The chain recombines TRBV28 with TRBJ1-5; D is uncertain. This CDR3 contains 15 residues. Trimming left V 6 bases short and J 1 base short, with 13 bases between. Per the germline V gene, CDR1 is MDHEN and CDR2 is SYDVKM.

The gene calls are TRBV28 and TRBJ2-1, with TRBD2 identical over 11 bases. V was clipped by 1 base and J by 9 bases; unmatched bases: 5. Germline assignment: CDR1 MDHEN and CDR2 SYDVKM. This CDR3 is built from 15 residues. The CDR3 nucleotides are TGTGCCAGCAGTTTATATGGACTAGCGGGCGGTGAGCAGTTCTTC. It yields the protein CASSLYGLAGGEQFF. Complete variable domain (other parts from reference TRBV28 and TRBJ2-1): DVKVTQSSRYLVKRTGEKVFLECVQDMDHENMFWYRQDPGLGLRLIYFSYDVKMKEKGDIPEGYSVSREKKERFSLILESASTNQTSMYLCASSLYGLAGGEQFFGPGTRLTVL.

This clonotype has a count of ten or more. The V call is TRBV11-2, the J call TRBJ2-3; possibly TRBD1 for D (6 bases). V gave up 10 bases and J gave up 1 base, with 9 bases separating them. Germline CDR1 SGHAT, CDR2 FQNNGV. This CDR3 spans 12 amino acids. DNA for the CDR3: TGTGCCATCGGACAGCGCACAGATACGCAGTATTTT. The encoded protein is CAIGQRTDTQYF. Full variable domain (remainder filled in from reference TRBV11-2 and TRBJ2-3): EAGVAQSPRYKIIEKRQSVAFWCNPISGHATLYWYQQILGQGPKLLIQFQNNGVVDDSQLPKDRFSAERLKGVDSTLKIQPAKLEDSAVYLCAIGQRTDTQYFGPGTRLTVL.

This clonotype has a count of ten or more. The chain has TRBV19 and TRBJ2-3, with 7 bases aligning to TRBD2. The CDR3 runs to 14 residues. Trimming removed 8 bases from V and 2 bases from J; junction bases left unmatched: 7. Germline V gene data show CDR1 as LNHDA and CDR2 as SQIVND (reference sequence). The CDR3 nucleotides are TGTGCCAGTTGGGACTATTCTGACACAGATACGCAGTATTTT. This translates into CASWDYSDTDTQYF.

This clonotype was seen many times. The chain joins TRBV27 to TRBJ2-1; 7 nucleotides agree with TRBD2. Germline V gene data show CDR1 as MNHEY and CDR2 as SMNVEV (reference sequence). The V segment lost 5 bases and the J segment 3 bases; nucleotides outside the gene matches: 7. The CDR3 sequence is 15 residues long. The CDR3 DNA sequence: TGTGCCAGCAGTCTGCGGCGGGGGTACTACAATGAGCAGTTCTTC. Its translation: CASSLRRGYYNEQFF.

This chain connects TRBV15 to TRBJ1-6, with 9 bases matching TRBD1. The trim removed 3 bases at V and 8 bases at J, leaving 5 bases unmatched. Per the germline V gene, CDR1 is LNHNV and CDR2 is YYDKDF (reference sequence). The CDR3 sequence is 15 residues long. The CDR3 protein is CATSRTGGQDSPLHF. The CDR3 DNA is TGTGCCACCAGCAGGACAGGGGGTCAGGATTCACCCCTCCACTTT.